The present entry profiles one TCR beta chain with its context. Its antigen is undetermined. These data originate in a study of shared clonotypes between healthy human individuals. The naive CD8 population came from CD45RO-negative cells selected for CCR7, without terminally differentiated effector memory CD45RA+ cells. Trimming stripped 5 bases from V and 0 bases from J, with 11 bases between. The CDR3 loop spans 14 amino acids. Germline V gene sequence: CDR1 LNHDA, CDR2 SQIVND (reference sequence). The study ran the assay at deep level. Assay used: immunoSEQ multiplex PCR; TCRdb lists only in-frame clones, some missing. The sample has some 1,900,000 clones; about 95% are singletons. Study-level findings and limits: The study sampled only blood, and tissue repertoires likely differ. The generation probabilities recorded for non-shared clonotypes fell below those of clonotypes shared by all four donors.

This chain uses TRBV19 with TRBJ2-7, with a possible D match to TRBD1 (6 bases). The clonotype comes from a man aged 18 to 29 in good health. The specimen sequenced was naive CD8+ T cells sorted from blood. In nucleotides, the CDR3 is TGTGCCAGTAGTTTTGACAGGAGCTCCTACGAGCAGTACTTC. It yields the protein CASSFDRSSYEQYF.